This TCR beta chain was profiled in a study of shared clonotypes between healthy human individuals (dated by TCRdb to 2018 to 2021). Background for the entire study: A couple of women and a few men aged 18 to 49 years were included in the cohort. To increase sequencing depth and limit assay-specific biases, different laboratories used diverse techniques to prepare libraries and sequence TCR repertoires. Between about 0.8 and 9 billion PBMCs per donor were obtained by leukapheresis. Per donor, three plates each were used for CD4 naive and CD4 memory, two for CD8 naive, and one for CD8 memory. To estimate repertoire size and how much clonotype sharing occurs between individuals, the study deeply sequenced the blood TCR repertoires of roughly 5 healthy adults.

Donors were healthy HIV-negative adults with no recently reported acute infections or vaccinations. All donors were Caucasian adults living in Nashville, Tennessee, USA. CD4+ T cells were enriched by magnetic negative selection; naive cells were then positively selected on CD45RA, and the negative fraction formed the memory subset. Blood was collected by leukapheresis, and PBMCs were isolated by Ficoll-Histopaque density gradient centrifugation and then cryopreserved in liquid nitrogen vapor phase. Analytical flow cytometry was used to check the purity and quantity of every magnetically sorted T cell population. Genomic DNA was isolated from every sorted fraction and measured by UV absorbance on a Nanodrop 2000c. The trim is 7 bases for V and 6 bases for J, with a gap of 24 bases between the germline ends. Spanning cysteine to phenylalanine, the CDR3 consists of 16 amino acids. CDR3 DNA is the only sequence kept; it has 48 bases, read in frame from the first base. The germline V gene gives CDR1 as SNHLY and CDR2 as FYNNEI.

Study-wide conclusions, independent of this receptor: Even with the large sequencing depth, rarefaction of the sorted-subset datasets indicated that sequencing was incomplete. Larger estimated clonotype richness was generally found for naive subsets than for memory subsets. The genetic and exposure-history diversity represented was limited by the small number of donors. When four donors were compared, the shared fraction of clonotypes was about 5% for naive CD4, 3.5% for naive CD8, roughly 2.3% for memory CD4, and approximately 0.4% for memory CD8. Sampling was restricted to blood, and TCR repertoires in tissues likely differ from the TCR repertoires found in blood. Based on pairwise subsampling, the degree of clonotype sharing among donors was expected to be affected by sequencing depth. Higher generation probabilities were observed for clonotypes shared by all four sorted-subset donors than for non-shared clonotypes.

TCR CDR3 regions were amplified from genomic DNA by multiplex PCR using the deep immunoSEQ assay. Extracted genomic DNA from each cell subset was spread evenly across all wells of several immunoSEQ 96-well plates, with each plate serving as a replicate. For sorted subsets, about 210 ng of genomic DNA, equivalent to around 29,000 T cell genomes, went into each replicate PCR. Purified libraries were measured with a Qubit 3.0 fluorometer, size-checked on a Bioanalyzer 2100, and measured again with the KAPA Library Quantification kit. Every immunoSEQ 96-well plate was sequenced on a separate single-read 150-cycle Illumina NextSeq 550 flow cell. Per the source publication's procedure: Because only junctional sequences without quality scores were contained in the immunoSEQ output, filtering matching that applied to full-length reads could not be performed. Sequences were annotated with PyIR, a Python wrapper for IgBLAST v1.9, using IMGT germline references to assign V/J genes and CDR3. Reads were removed for weak V/J assignments (E-value above 1e-6), missing CDR3, stop codons, out-of-frame junctions, or ambiguous translated residues. A V3J clonotype was defined by an identical inferred V gene, J gene, and CDR3 amino acid sequence. Percentage overlap between repertoires was computed as shared unique clonotypes divided by the size of the smaller repertoire. RTK rarefaction, the Chao1 estimator, and Recon v2.1 estimates of unobserved clonotypes were used to assess repertoire richness. Generation probabilities were computed with OLGA for all TCRbeta clonotypes obtained by the gDNA method from four donors. The source is immuneACCESS, and TCRdb retained only in-frame sequences with V and J called. Part of the clones is not carried over; for the studies checked, unresolved V genes explain less than half of this, and the remainder is unexplained. V and J calls and clone size are as listed in that table; D and trimming were resolved from the DNA. Present in this sample are about 2.5 million clones, 80% to 95% of which were seen just once. The biggest ten clones account for 0.37% of the sample.

Comments on this clone: What antigen it recognizes has not been identified. Base qualities are not recorded, but no much larger clone differs from it by a single base.

This receptor was obtained from a man aged 18 to 29 in good health. Some clones in this sample may be carry-over from other donors' samples. The sequenced material came from naive CD4+ T cells from PBMCs. Read against the paper, the sample's cell subset or site label means: CD45RA+ positively selected. The chain was built from TRBV2 and TRBJ1-2; the D gene cannot be named for sure. This receptor has the CDR3 CASTLSSGNPLHGYTF. The DNA sequence follows: TGTGCCAGCACTCTCTCGTCCGGCAATCCTTTGCATGGCTACACCTTC.